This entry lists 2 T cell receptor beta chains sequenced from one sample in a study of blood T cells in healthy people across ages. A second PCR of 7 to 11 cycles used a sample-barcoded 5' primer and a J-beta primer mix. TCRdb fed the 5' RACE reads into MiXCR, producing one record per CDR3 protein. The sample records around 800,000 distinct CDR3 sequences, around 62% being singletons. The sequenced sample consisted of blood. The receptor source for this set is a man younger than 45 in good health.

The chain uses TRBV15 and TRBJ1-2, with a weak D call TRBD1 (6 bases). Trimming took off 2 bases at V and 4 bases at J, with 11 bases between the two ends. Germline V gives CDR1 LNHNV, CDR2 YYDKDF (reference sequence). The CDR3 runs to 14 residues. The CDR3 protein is CATSRPQGGYGYTF. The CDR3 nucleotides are TGTGCCACCAGCAGACCACAGGGTGGCTATGGCTACACCTTC. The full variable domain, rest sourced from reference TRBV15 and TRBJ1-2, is DAMVIQNPRYQVTQFGKPVTLSCSQTLNHNVMYWYQQKSSQAPKLLFHYYDKDFNNEADTPDNFQSRRPNTSFCFLDIRSPGLGDTAMYLCATSRPQGGYGYTFGSGTRLTVV.

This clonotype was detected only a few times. The CDR3 DNA sequence: TGTGCCAGCAGAGACGGGGGCTACAATGAGCAGTTCTTC. The encoded protein is CASRDGGYNEQFF. The chain links TRBV6-2 or TRBV6-3 to TRBJ2-1, with a weak D call TRBD2 (6 bases). The CDR3 covers 13 residues. CDR1 and CDR2 from the germline V gene are MNHEY and SVGEGT. Trimming took off 6 bases at V and 3 bases at J, with 9 bases between the two ends.